The present T cell receptor beta chain was sequenced within a study of CD8+ T cells in alopecia areata. Study details: Patients given treatment had severity scored by the percentage of scalp area affected.

About this clone itself: The antigen is undetermined.

Reverse transcribed after extraction, RNA yielded cDNA as the sequencing template. Clones were read by immunoSEQ multiplex PCR, and TCRdb kept only the in-frame ones, dropping some. In the table there are 200,000 to 250,000 clones, approximately 70% of which are singletons. The CDR3 is made up of 16 amino acids. Deletions cut 1 base from V and 0 bases from J, with 9 bases between. CDR1 SEHNR and CDR2 FQNEAQ come from the germline V gene (reference sequence). Indicated treatment: oral pan-JAK inhibitor, 5-10 mg twice daily. Peripheral blood and lesional scalp punch biopsies came from alopecia areata patients. General study findings and limits: In scalp, tofacitinib significantly decreased clonality and expanded CD8+ clones among the top 100. Sequenced scalp T cells also include alphabeta T cells resident in normal skin.

The sequencing here drew on CD4+ T cells sorted from blood, taken at approximately week 44, from a patient treated with tofacitinib. The clonotype originates from a human donor with alopecia areata. This rearrangement joins TRBV7-9 to TRBJ1-4; D call uncertain. The CDR3 DNA sequence: TGTGCCAGCAGCTTAGAGGGCGTCGCAACTAATGAAAAACTGTTTTTT. Protein sequence: CASSLEGVATNEKLFF.